This T cell receptor (beta chain) was recorded in a study of T cells in Graves' hyperthyroidism and ophthalmopathy. Study-level background: Peripheral blood collection took place at initial diagnosis, before any treatment. Notes on the study in general: In blood, most of the thyroid clonotypes expanded above 0.001 were also present.

The investigators amplified TCR beta CDR3 regions from RNA transcripts. With the HTBI primer set, the TCR CDR3 went through a first round of RT-PCR. TCRdb re-called the multiplex PCR reads with MiXCR, one entry per CDR3 protein. Of fewer than 600,000 distinct CDR3 sequences listed, roughly 15% are singletons. These patients, aged 18 to 65, had recently diagnosed hyperthyroidism lasting under 2 months. This clonotype was seen ten or more times. Its antigen is as yet unknown. The sample comprised blood. The origin of this receptor is a woman aged 35 to 49 with Graves' hyperthyroidism.

CDR3 nucleotides: TGTGCCAGCAGCTTATGGGTTGGGCGGGAGGGACCCTACGAGCAGTACTTC. Amino acid sequence: CASSLWVGREGPYEQYF. The J gene is TRBJ2-7, the V gene TRBV7-2; 9 nucleotides line up with TRBD2. The CDR3 totals 17 residues. Germline trimming cut 2 bases from V and 2 bases from J; bases unmatched to any gene: 10. The germline V gene encodes CDR1 SGHTA and CDR2 FQGNSA.